The present T cell receptor beta chain was sequenced within a study of CD8 T cells in ankylosing spondylitis. Study-level points and caveats: In ankylosing spondylitis blood, a motif of 7 to 9 highly homologous TCR beta variants appeared characteristic.

TCRdb processed the 5' RACE reads anew with MiXCR; each CDR3 protein has one entry. The table records 700,000 to 1,000,000 distinct CDR3 sequences, 10% to 15% of them present only once. Note on this clonotype: The antigen remains undetermined.

Trimming shortened V by 2 bases and J by 1 base, and 8 bases separated the two germline ends. Per the germline V gene, CDR1 is SGHTA and CDR2 is FQGNSA. CDR3 size: 14 residues. Source material: blood, either unsorted or a sorted T cell fraction (not recorded which). This sequence joins TRBV7-2 and TRBJ1-1, with unresolved D. This receptor was obtained from a male donor with ankylosing spondylitis. The CDR3 loop is CASSLLLSNTEAFF. The CDR3 DNA reads as TGTGCCAGCAGCTTACTTCTTTCGAACACTGAAGCTTTCTTT.